The 27 T cell receptor beta chains given below trace back to one sample, sequenced in a study of cytomegalovirus exposure and HLA in healthy donors. The PCR had 60 Vbeta and 13 Jbeta primers. Clones were read by immunoSEQ multiplex PCR, and TCRdb kept only the in-frame ones, dropping some. The sample includes approximately 90,000 clones, 76% of them seen just once. Source material: PBMCs. Receptors originate from a male donor in good health and CMV-seronegative.

This clone appeared a single time. The chain carries TRBV28 and TRBJ1-2; D uncertain. The CDR3 extends over 14 amino acids. CDR1 and CDR2 from the germline V gene are MDHEN and SYDVKM. V shed 6 bases and J shed 5 bases, with 16 bases lying between them. In DNA, the CDR3 is TGTGCCAGCAGCCTCGCCTTGGCCCCTTATGGCTACACCTTC. It is translated as CASSLALAPYGYTF.

This chain connects TRBV7-8 to TRBJ1-1; a weak D match, TRBD1 (6 bases). V was pared by 4 bases and J by 0 bases, with 12 bases between. Germline CDR1 SGHVS, CDR2 FQNEAQ. This CDR3 has 15 amino acids. The CDR3 spells CASSWGHLMNTEAFF. CDR3 DNA: TGTGCCAGCAGCTGGGGACACCTCATGAACACTGAAGCTTTCTTT.

CDR3: CASSSRDREPTGELFF. CDR3 DNA: TGTGCCAGCAGCTCCAGGGACAGGGAACCAACCGGGGAGCTGTTTTTT. This chain uses TRBV5-6 with TRBJ2-2; TRBD1 aligns across 9 bases. J was trimmed by 5 bases and V by 3 bases; bases with no gene match: 8. Germline V lookup: CDR1 SGHDT, CDR2 YYEEEE. The CDR3 contains 16 residues.

CDR3 sequence reads: CASREITGLGETQYF. CDR3 DNA: TGCGCCAGCCGAGAGATTACAGGGCTCGGAGAGACCCAGTACTTC. The rearrangement uses TRBV5-1 and TRBJ2-5; a weak D match, TRBD1 (6 bases). CDR1 SGHRS and CDR2 YFSETQ come from the germline V gene. V gave up 7 bases and J gave up 4 bases, with 20 bases separating them. This CDR3 region has 15 residues.

This clone was counted a few times. The chain employs TRBV29-1 and TRBJ1-2; 10 nucleotides match TRBD1. In germline, CDR1 is SQVTM, CDR2 ANQGSEA. V dropped 7 bases and J dropped 2; count of bases not matched to a gene: 4. The CDR3 has 13 amino acids. CDR3 sequence reads: CSARTGGNYGYTF. In nucleotides, the CDR3 is TGCAGCGCTAGGACAGGGGGGAACTATGGCTACACCTTC.

Only one count was recorded for this clone. The chain uses TRBV11-3 and TRBJ2-2, with TRBD1 matching 8 bases. Unmatched junction bases numbered 3, after V lost 0 bases and J lost 6 bases. Per germline, CDR1 SGHNT and CDR2 YENEEA. The CDR3 is 15 amino acids. The CDR3 nucleotides read TGTGCCAGCAGCTTAGATCAGGGGGCGGCCGGGGAGCTGTTTTTT. Translating gives CASSLDQGAAGELFF.

This clone was seen only once. V usage is TRBV2 and J usage is TRBJ1-1, with 9 bases fitting TRBD1. The CDR3 length is 14 residues. The J segment lost 4 bases and the V segment lost 6 bases, leaving 6 bases of the junction unmatched. CDR1 is SNHLY, CDR2 FYNNEI, per germline. The CDR3 bases are TGTGCCAGCAGGGCCGGGACAGGGAGCACTGAAGCTTTCTTT. Translating it yields CASRAGTGSTEAFF.

Remarks on this clone: At one of its ends the junction is not consistent with the germline gene, which may arise from a read error. The chain links TRBV7-7 to TRBJ2-5, with D possibly TRBD2 on 5 matching bases. The CDR3 length is 15 residues. From germline, CDR1 is SSHAT and CDR2 FNYEAQ (reference sequence). DNA of the CDR3: TGTGCTAGCAGCTTGGAGGCAGGCAGACAAGAGACCCAGTACTTC. Its protein is CASSLEAGRQETQYF.

The chain is built from TRBV28 and TRBJ1-4; perhaps TRBD1 as D (5 bases). The germline V gene encodes CDR1 MDHEN and CDR2 SYDVKM. The V and J ends lost 4 bases and 5 bases respectively, with 11 bases between them. There are 14 residues in the CDR3. This CDR3 is CASSSTGHNEKLFF. For the CDR3, the DNA is TGTGCCAGCAGTTCCACAGGACACAATGAAAAACTGTTTTTT.

V usage is TRBV5-1 and J usage is TRBJ2-5; D is perhaps TRBD2 (6 bases). The CDR3 covers 16 residues. Germline values: CDR1 SGHRS, CDR2 YFSETQ. Trimming took off 0 bases at V and 4 bases at J, with 16 bases between the two ends. For the CDR3, the DNA is TGCGCCAGCAGCTTGGTCCAGGGTCGGAGGGGAGAGACCCAGTACTTC. It translates to CASSLVQGRRGETQYF.

This chain uses TRBV7-2 with TRBJ1-2; 7 bases are a match to TRBD1. The CDR3 contains 13 residues. V shed 5 bases, J shed 6 bases, and the junction held 6 bases outside the gene matches. Germline values: CDR1 SGHTA, CDR2 FQGNSA. In nucleotides, the CDR3 is TGTGCCAGCAGCCCCCCAGGGGGGAATGGCTACACCTTC. It codes for CASSPPGGNGYTF. Based on the CDR3 plus reference TRBV7-2 and TRBJ1-2, the full variable domain is GAGVSQSPSNKVTEKGKDVELRCDPISGHTALYWYRQSLGQGLEFLIYFQGNSAPDKSGLPSDRFSAERTGGSVSTLTIQRTQQEDSAVYLCASSPPGGNGYTFGSGTRLTVV.

J is TRBJ2-1 and V is TRBV5-5; TRBD1 matches at 8 bases. CDR3 size: 15 residues. From germline, CDR1 is SGHKS and CDR2 YYEKEE (reference sequence). With V trimmed by 5 bases and J by 4 bases, 8 bases remained unmatched. Here the CDR3 DNA reads TGTGCCAGCAGGCCACCAGGGGGCCCTTACAATGAGCAGTTCTTC. It translates to CASRPPGGPYNEQFF.

The chain carries TRBV10-3 and TRBJ1-3; D not resolved. The CDR3 covers 13 residues. The V gene lost 7 bases and the J gene lost 0 bases, with 7 bases spanning the gap. In germline, CDR1 is ENHRY, CDR2 SYGVKD. The CDR3 sequence is CAITANSGNTIYF. DNA for the CDR3: TGTGCCATCACTGCGAACTCTGGAAACACCATATATTTT.

This clone was detected only a few times. The chain employs TRBV13 and TRBJ1-1; TRBD1 aligns across 9 bases. This CDR3 spans 16 amino acids. Germline CDR1 reads PRHDT; CDR2 reads FYEKMQ (reference sequence). V trimming: 4 bases; J trimming: 6 bases; junction bases outside the gene matches: 12. Written as DNA, the CDR3 is TGTGCCAGCAGCTCCAGGGACAGGGACACAACACCTGAAGCTTTCTTT. It codes for CASSSRDRDTTPEAFF.

In DNA, the CDR3 is TGTGCCAGTAGCGATCCGGGACTAGCGTTATCCTACGAGCAGTACTTC. Translating gives CASSDPGLALSYEQYF. The J gene is TRBJ2-5, the V gene TRBV19, with TRBD2 matching 10 bases. The J call may be mistaken, given a closer DNA end match to TRBJ2-7. The germline CDR1 and CDR2 sequences are LNHDA and SQIVND (reference sequence). The CDR3 totals 16 residues.

This chain uses TRBV4-1 with TRBJ1-2, with 7 bases lining up with TRBD1. Germline V gives CDR1 MGHRA, CDR2 YSYEKL. This CDR3 region has 19 residues. V shed 4 bases, J shed 0 bases, and the junction held 17 bases outside the gene matches. CDR3 DNA: TGCGCCAGCAGCCTCCTTCCCCTTCACGTACAGGGGACTAACTATGGCTACACCTTC. Translated, it gives CASSLLPLHVQGTNYGYTF.

The gene calls are TRBV27 and TRBJ2-7, with D possibly matching TRBD1 (5 bases). The germline gives CDR1 MNHEY, CDR2 SMNVEV (reference sequence). This CDR3 comprises 14 residues. With 5 bases removed from V and 2 bases from J, the gap between germline ends came to 13 bases. Here the CDR3 DNA reads TGTGCCAGCAGTAGGGGCGGCTCGACCTACGAGCAGTACTTC. As protein: CASSRGGSTYEQYF.

The chain combines TRBV25-1 with TRBJ1-6; D might be TRBD1 (5 bases). Germline CDR1 is MGHDK and CDR2 is SYGVNS. Trimming removed 3 bases from V and 9 bases from J, with 12 bases in between. This CDR3 contains 14 residues. The CDR3 bases are TGTGCCAGCAGTGACCGGCAGGGTTTTTCACCCCTCCACTTT. It specifies CASSDRQGFSPLHF.

The chain links TRBV9 to TRBJ1-6; possibly TRBD1 for D (5 bases). V was trimmed by 7 bases and J by 8 bases, leaving 13 bases between them. The CDR3 is 13 amino acids. Germline-derived CDR1 and CDR2 are SGDLS and YYNGEE. The CDR3 spells CASQDTVDSPLHF. As DNA, the CDR3 is TGTGCCAGCCAGGACACCGTCGATTCACCCCTCCACTTT.

V is TRBV18 and J is TRBJ2-5; D is uncertain. Trimming cost V 3 bases and J 4 bases, with 12 bases left between them. This CDR3 is 14 amino acids long. Germline V gene data show CDR1 as KGHSH and CDR2 as LQKENI. This CDR3 reads CASSPGSSRETQYF. CDR3 DNA sequence: TGTGCCAGCTCACCCGGATCTAGTAGAGAGACCCAGTACTTC.

This chain joins TRBV6-1 and TRBJ1-2; TRBD1 agrees at 8 bases. CDR3 length equals 14 residues. The V segment lost 1 base and the J segment 4 bases; nucleotides outside the gene matches: 2. Germline values: CDR1 MNHNS, CDR2 SASEGT. CDR3 in amino acids: CASSEGQGRYGYTF. CDR3 nucleotide sequence: TGTGCCAGCAGTGAAGGACAGGGGCGCTATGGCTACACCTTC.

This clone was seen only a few times. The J gene is TRBJ1-2, the V gene TRBV27; 10 positions agree with TRBD1. CDR3 length: 16 amino acids. V shed 6 bases and J 4 bases; nucleotides not matched to a gene: 11. In germline, CDR1 is MNHEY, CDR2 SMNVEV (reference sequence). The CDR3 DNA reads as TGTGCCAGCAGAAGTTTGACCCGGGACAGGGGCTATGGCTACACCTTC. This translates into CASRSLTRDRGYGYTF.

DNA of the CDR3: TGTGCCAGCAGCGTATCGGGGGTTGTGAACACTGAAGCTTTCTTT. It translates to CASSVSGVVNTEAFF. The chain combines TRBV9 with TRBJ1-1; D perhaps matches TRBD1 (5 bases). The CDR3 loop spans 15 amino acids. With 1 base removed from V and 0 bases from J, the gap between germline ends came to 10 bases. Germline CDR1 reads SGDLS; CDR2 reads YYNGEE.

The V gene is TRBV5-1, the J gene TRBJ1-6, with D possibly TRBD1 on 5 matching bases. The ends were cut back, 2 bases at V and 3 bases at J, with 9 bases in the middle. Germline CDR1 and CDR2: SGHRS and YFSETQ. The CDR3 contains 15 residues. The CDR3 coding sequence is TGCGCCAGCAGCTTACTGACAGACTATAATTCACCCCTCCACTTT. It specifies CASSLLTDYNSPLHF.

CDR3 sequence: CASKPGQGLTQPQHF. CDR3 bases: TGTGCCAGCAAACCGGGACAGGGTTTAACTCAGCCCCAGCATTTT. The chain combines TRBV6-5 with TRBJ1-5, with 9 bases identical to TRBD1. This CDR3 is 15 amino acids long. Germline V lookup: CDR1 MNHEY, CDR2 SVGAGI. Unmatched junction bases numbered 10, after V lost 7 bases and J lost 6 bases.

V is TRBV29-1 and J is TRBJ1-1; D is uncertain. Trimming left V 2 bases short and J 1 base short, with 20 bases between. Germline values: CDR1 SQVTM, CDR2 ANQGSEA. The CDR3 consists of 17 residues. This chain's CDR3 is CSVEHRLPSPRNTEAFF. The CDR3 DNA follows: TGCAGCGTTGAACACCGTCTACCTAGTCCCCGGAACACTGAAGCTTTCTTT. Together with reference TRBV29-1 and TRBJ1-1, the CDR3 gives the full variable domain: SAVISQKPSRDICQRGTSLTIQCQVDSQVTMMFWYRQQPGQSLTLIATANQGSEATYESGFVIDKFPISRPNLTFSTLTVSNMSPEDSSIYLCSVEHRLPSPRNTEAFFGQGTRLTVV.

The V call is TRBV19, the J call TRBJ2-3, with TRBD2 matching 10 bases. V shed 3 bases and J 0 bases; nucleotides not matched to a gene: 9. From germline, CDR1 is LNHDA and CDR2 SQIVND (reference sequence). The CDR3 consists of 18 residues. CDR3: CASSMASGGASSTDTQYF. DNA of the CDR3: TGTGCCAGTAGTATGGCCAGCGGGGGGGCTTCTAGCACAGATACGCAGTATTTT.